This entry lists 10 T cell receptor beta chains sequenced from one sample in a study of Ad26.COV2.S vaccination and SARS-CoV-2 variants. Here immunoSEQ multiplex PCR was the method, and the copy in TCRdb shows in-frame clones only, minus some. The data contain roughly 350,000 clones, around 86% of them singletons. Treatment defined: some 20 received Ad26.COV2.S at low or high dose, single or two shots; a few received placebo; per-sample allocation not given. Sampling was performed 63 days after the first vaccine or placebo injection. Sequencing used peripheral blood, obtained in a trial of Ad26.COV2.S vaccine versus placebo. The receptors shown here come from a person between 18 and 59 years old who received the Ad26.COV2.S COVID-19 vaccine or a placebo.

The rearrangement joins TRBV5-1 to TRBJ2-5; TRBD2 matches at 7 bases. After removal of 2 bases from V and 0 bases from J, the junction contained 4 bases not matched to a gene. Germline V CDR1 and CDR2: SGHRS, YFSETQ. The CDR3 totals 15 residues. The DNA for the CDR3 is TGCGCCAGCAGCTTTCGAGCGGGGTACCAAGAGACCCAGTACTTC. It is translated as CASSFRAGYQETQYF.

Regarding this clone: One end of the junction varies from germline; a read error may be responsible. V and J are TRBV7-9 and TRBJ2-1; 11 bases fit TRBD1. Germline assignment: CDR1 SEHNR and CDR2 FQNEAQ (reference sequence). The CDR3 contains 14 residues. The CDR3, as DNA: TGTGCCAGCAGTTTAGGACAGGGGGCCGATGAGCAGTTCTTC. Amino acid sequence: CASSLGQGADEQFF.

The CDR3 nucleotides are TGTGCCAGCAGCACTAGCAGGGGGCTGGGAGCTTTCTTT. This encodes CASSTSRGLGAFF. The chain joins TRBV6-5 to TRBJ1-1, with 8 bases fitting TRBD1. V lost 6 bases and J lost 10; bases outside the gene matches: 10. Germline-derived CDR1 and CDR2 are MNHEY and SVGAGI. CDR3 length equals 13 residues.

The chain joins TRBV19 to TRBJ1-5; perhaps TRBD1 as D (5 bases). Germline CDR1 reads LNHDA; CDR2 reads SQIVND (reference sequence). V lost 0 bases to trimming and J lost 0 bases, with 18 bases between them. The CDR3 contains 19 residues. The CDR3 sequence: CASSIENRWFRHSNQPQHF. The CDR3 region has the DNA TGTGCCAGTAGTATAGAAAACAGGTGGTTCAGGCATAGCAATCAGCCCCAGCATTTT.

This chain connects TRBV6-5 to TRBJ2-7; 7 bases fit TRBD2. After removal of 11 bases from V and 6 bases from J, the junction contained 16 bases not matched to a gene. There are 14 residues in the CDR3. The V gene's germline CDR1 is MNHEY and CDR2 SVGAGI. CDR3 protein: CAAGEGYLLGEQYF. CDR3 DNA: TGTGCCGCCGGGGAGGGGTACCTTCTGGGCGAGCAGTACTTC.

The V call is TRBV6-4, the J call TRBJ1-1; D is possibly TRBD1 (5 bases). CDR1 and CDR2 from the germline V gene are MRHNA and SNTAGT. The CDR3 is made up of 14 amino acids. The germline V and J ends were trimmed by 1 base and 4 bases, with 10 bases remaining between them. DNA for the CDR3: TGTGCCAGCAGTGACTGGGGGGGGAGCACTGAAGCTTTCTTT. It translates to CASSDWGGSTEAFF.

The gene calls are TRBV7-8 and TRBJ2-1, with 7 bases that match TRBD2. Looked up from germline, CDR1 is SGHVS and CDR2 is FQNEAQ. V shed 0 bases, J shed 1 base, and the junction held 3 bases outside the gene matches. This CDR3 contains 16 residues. CDR3 loop: CASSLAGGGSYNEQFF. The CDR3 DNA reads as TGTGCCAGCAGCTTAGCTGGGGGGGGTTCCTACAATGAGCAGTTCTTC.

The V call is TRBV27, the J call TRBJ1-1; 9 nucleotides align to TRBD1. The CDR3 is 15 amino acids. The V gene end was trimmed by 3 bases and the J gene end by 0 bases; junction bases not matched to a gene: 2. Germline assignment: CDR1 MNHEY and CDR2 SMNVEV (reference sequence). CDR3 amino acids: CASSLGTGLNTEAFF. In nucleotides, the CDR3 is TGTGCCAGCAGTTTGGGGACAGGGCTGAACACTGAAGCTTTCTTT.

This chain connects TRBV7-2 to TRBJ1-2; possible D gene TRBD1, 5 bases. V dropped 3 bases and J dropped 6 bases, with 14 bases sitting between them. The germline V gene encodes CDR1 SGHTA and CDR2 FQGNSA. The CDR3 covers 14 residues. DNA of the CDR3: TGTGCCAGCAGCTTTATTCGGGGGGAAGATGGCTACACCTTC. Protein product: CASSFIRGEDGYTF. The full variable domain, with the rest looked up from reference TRBV7-2 and TRBJ1-2, is GAGVSQSPSNKVTEKGKDVELRCDPISGHTALYWYRQSLGQGLEFLIYFQGNSAPDKSGLPSDRFSAERTGGSVSTLTIQRTQQEDSAVYLCASSFIRGEDGYTFGSGTRLTVV.

The chain joins TRBV7-9 to TRBJ2-7; D uncertain. Germline values: CDR1 SEHNR, CDR2 FQNEAQ (reference sequence). CDR3 size: 14 residues. V dropped 1 base and J dropped 2 bases, with 9 bases sitting between them. CDR3 amino acids: CASSLGVGAYEQYF. The DNA of the CDR3 is TGTGCCAGCAGCTTAGGGGTTGGGGCCTACGAGCAGTACTTC.